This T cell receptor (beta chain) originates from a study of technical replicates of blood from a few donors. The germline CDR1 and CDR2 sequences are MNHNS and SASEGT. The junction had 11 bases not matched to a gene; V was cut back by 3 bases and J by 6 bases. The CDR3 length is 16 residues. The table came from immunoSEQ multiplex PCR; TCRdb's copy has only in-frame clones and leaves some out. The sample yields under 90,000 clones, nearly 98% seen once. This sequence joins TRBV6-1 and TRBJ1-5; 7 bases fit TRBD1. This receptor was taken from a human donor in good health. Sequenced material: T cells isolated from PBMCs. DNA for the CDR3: TGTGCCAGCAGTGATTTTGAGGGGGCGTTTGGTCAGCCCCAGCATTTT. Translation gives CASSDFEGAFGQPQHF.